The rows below give T cell receptor beta chains drawn from one sample of a study of cytomegalovirus exposure and HLA in healthy donors. Assay: immunoSEQ multiplex PCR; the TCRdb copy retains only in-frame clones and omits some. This table holds 150,000 to 200,000 clones, about 79% found once. Sequencing used PBMCs. The receptors here all came from a woman between 50 and 59 years old in good health and CMV-seronegative. CDR3s include the opening cysteine and the closing phenylalanine or tryptophan. Each record gives: D gene, CDR3 length, clone size, J gene, V gene, CDR3 protein, CDR3 DNA. A D gene is named only where the DNA matches it firmly. Clone size is given for some rows only: seen once, a few or many times, or a class if the clone is expanded.

D gene: NA
CDR3 length: 14
clone size: NA
J gene: TRBJ1-1
V gene: TRBV28
CDR3 protein: CASSLAQTGTEAFF
CDR3 DNA: TGTGCCAGCAGTTTAGCGCAGACAGGTACCGAAGCTTTCTTT

D gene: TRBD2
CDR3 length: 14
clone size: NA
J gene: TRBJ2-7
V gene: TRBV29-1
CDR3 protein: CSVELTSSSYEQYF
CDR3 DNA: TGCAGCGTTGAACTGACTAGCTCGTCCTACGAGCAGTACTTC

D gene: NA
CDR3 length: 13
clone size: NA
J gene: TRBJ1-1
V gene: TRBV6-1
CDR3 protein: CASSELLFHGAFF
CDR3 DNA: TGTGCCAGCAGTGAACTACTGTTTCATGGAGCTTTCTTT

D gene: NA
CDR3 length: 16
clone size: few
J gene: TRBJ2-3
V gene: TRBV9
CDR3 protein: CASSVVVDLSTDTQYF
CDR3 DNA: TGTGCCAGCAGCGTAGTGGTGGACTTAAGCACAGATACGCAGTATTTT

D gene: TRBD1
CDR3 length: 15
clone size: few
J gene: TRBJ1-1
V gene: TRBV19
CDR3 protein: CASSSGTGWNTEAFF
CDR3 DNA: TGTGCCAGTAGTAGCGGGACAGGGTGGAACACTGAAGCTTTCTTT

D gene: TRBD2
CDR3 length: 16
clone size: NA
J gene: TRBJ2-5
V gene: TRBV7-6
CDR3 protein: CASSLVAGGLGETQYF
CDR3 DNA: TGTGCCAGCAGCTTAGTCGCGGGAGGGTTGGGGGAGACCCAGTACTTC

D gene: NA
CDR3 length: 14
clone size: NA
J gene: TRBJ1-4
V gene: TRBV14
CDR3 protein: CASSQDWGDEKLFF
CDR3 DNA: TGTGCCAGCAGCCAAGATTGGGGGGATGAAAAACTGTTTTTT

D gene: NA
CDR3 length: 14
clone size: NA
J gene: TRBJ1-4
V gene: TRBV27
CDR3 protein: CASSDAGKIEKLFF
CDR3 DNA: TGTGCCAGCAGCGACGCAGGGAAGATTGAAAAACTGTTTTTT

D gene: NA
CDR3 length: 13
clone size: NA
J gene: TRBJ1-2
V gene: TRBV2
CDR3 protein: CASTRTEVDGYTF
CDR3 DNA: TGTGCCAGCACCCGGACGGAGGTCGATGGCTACACCTTC

D gene: NA
CDR3 length: 15
clone size: NA
J gene: TRBJ1-2
V gene: TRBV27
CDR3 protein: CASSLGQGTRYGYTF
CDR3 DNA: TGTGCCAGCAGTTTAGGGCAGGGGACACGCTATGGCTACACCTTC

D gene: NA
CDR3 length: 14
clone size: NA
J gene: TRBJ1-1
V gene: TRBV7-2
CDR3 protein: CASSLGGRAREAFF
CDR3 DNA: TGTGCCAGCAGCTTAGGGGGCCGGGCGCGAGAAGCTTTCTTT

D gene: NA
CDR3 length: 15
clone size: NA
J gene: TRBJ1-3
V gene: TRBV2
CDR3 protein: CASSGSTGLGNTIYF
CDR3 DNA: TGTGCCAGCAGTGGATCAACAGGGCTTGGAAACACCATATATTTT

D gene: NA
CDR3 length: 15
clone size: NA
J gene: TRBJ2-7
V gene: TRBV19
CDR3 protein: CASSIDLYRVYEQYF
CDR3 DNA: TGTGCCAGTAGTATAGATCTCTACAGGGTATACGAGCAGTACTTC

D gene: NA
CDR3 length: 13
clone size: NA
J gene: TRBJ2-4
V gene: TRBV29-1
CDR3 protein: CSVETGAGDIQYF
CDR3 DNA: TGCAGCGTTGAGACTGGGGCAGGGGACATTCAGTACTTC

D gene: TRBD1
CDR3 length: 14
clone size: NA
J gene: TRBJ1-2
V gene: TRBV6-1
CDR3 protein: CASSEGQGDYGYTF
CDR3 DNA: TGTGCCAGCAGTGAGGGTCAGGGGGACTATGGCTACACCTTC

D gene: NA
CDR3 length: 14
clone size: NA
J gene: TRBJ2-1
V gene: TRBV7-6
CDR3 protein: CASSLTVPYNEQFF
CDR3 DNA: TGTGCCAGCAGCCTGACAGTTCCCTACAATGAGCAGTTCTTC

D gene: TRBD1
CDR3 length: 15
clone size: once
J gene: TRBJ2-2
V gene: TRBV23-1
CDR3 protein: CASSLGTGRTGELFF
CDR3 DNA: TGCGCCAGCAGCCTCGGGACAGGGAGAACCGGGGAGCTGTTTTTT

D gene: TRBD1
CDR3 length: 17
clone size: NA
J gene: TRBJ1-1
V gene: TRBV9
CDR3 protein: CASSALPPTGKGTEAFF
CDR3 DNA: TGTGCCAGCAGCGCATTACCCCCGACAGGGAAAGGCACTGAAGCTTTCTTT

D gene: NA
CDR3 length: 14
clone size: NA
J gene: TRBJ2-2
V gene: TRBV28
CDR3 protein: CASSRDSNTGELFF
CDR3 DNA: TGTGCCAGTAGCCGGGACTCCAACACCGGGGAGCTGTTTTTT

D gene: NA
CDR3 length: 19
clone size: NA
J gene: TRBJ2-2
V gene: TRBV7-6
CDR3 protein: CASSFEGRERTQNTGELFF
CDR3 DNA: TGTGCCAGCAGCTTCGAAGGTCGGGAGAGGACACAGAACACCGGGGAGCTGTTTTTT

D gene: TRBD1
CDR3 length: 12
clone size: NA
J gene: TRBJ2-7
V gene: TRBV27
CDR3 protein: CASRDRGSEQYF
CDR3 DNA: TGTGCCAGCAGGGACAGGGGATCCGAGCAGTACTTC

D gene: NA
CDR3 length: 14
clone size: NA
J gene: TRBJ1-5
V gene: TRBV11-1
CDR3 protein: CASSAGPINQPQHF
CDR3 DNA: TGTGCCAGCAGCGCGGGACCGATCAATCAGCCCCAGCATTTT

D gene: TRBD2
CDR3 length: 15
clone size: few
J gene: TRBJ2-1
V gene: TRBV15
CDR3 protein: CATSGGGSSYNEQFF
CDR3 DNA: TGTGCCACCAGCGGGGGGGGGAGCTCCTACAATGAGCAGTTCTTC

D gene: TRBD2
CDR3 length: 14
clone size: NA
J gene: TRBJ2-7
V gene: TRBV30
CDR3 protein: CAWSLGLPGGLQYF
CDR3 DNA: TGTGCCTGGAGCCTGGGCTTACCCGGGGGGTTGCAGTACTTC

D gene: NA
CDR3 length: 14
clone size: NA
J gene: TRBJ1-1
V gene: TRBV2
CDR3 protein: CASNLQGLNTEAFF
CDR3 DNA: TGTGCCAGCAATCTACAGGGCCTGAACACTGAAGCTTTCTTT

D gene: TRBD2
CDR3 length: 16
clone size: NA
J gene: TRBJ2-1
V gene: TRBV9
CDR3 protein: CASSVGEPGLHNEQFF
CDR3 DNA: TGTGCCAGCAGCGTAGGCGAACCGGGACTACACAATGAGCAGTTCTTC

D gene: TRBD1
CDR3 length: 13
clone size: NA
J gene: TRBJ2-1
V gene: TRBV29-1
CDR3 protein: CSAESGQVNEQFF
CDR3 DNA: TGCAGCGCAGAATCGGGACAGGTCAATGAGCAGTTCTTC

D gene: NA
CDR3 length: 13
clone size: NA
J gene: TRBJ2-2
V gene: TRBV5-1
CDR3 protein: CASSLLELGELFF
CDR3 DNA: TGCGCCAGCAGCTTGTTGGAGTTGGGGGAGCTGTTTTTT

D gene: NA
CDR3 length: 13
clone size: NA
J gene: TRBJ2-7
V gene: TRBV5-1
CDR3 protein: CASSPPVKYEQYF
CDR3 DNA: TGCGCCAGCAGCCCCCCGGTAAAATACGAGCAGTACTTC

D gene: TRBD2
CDR3 length: 14
clone size: NA
J gene: TRBJ2-7
V gene: TRBV7-6
CDR3 protein: CASSGTSGSPEQYF
CDR3 DNA: TGTGCCAGCAGCGGGACTAGCGGGAGCCCCGAGCAGTACTTC

D gene: NA
CDR3 length: 15
clone size: NA
J gene: TRBJ1-4
V gene: TRBV28
CDR3 protein: CATHNSGLANEKLFF
CDR3 DNA: TGTGCCACCCACAACTCAGGGTTGGCTAATGAAAAACTGTTTTTT

D gene: NA
CDR3 length: 12
clone size: NA
J gene: TRBJ2-3
V gene: TRBV19
CDR3 protein: CASAGYTDTQYF
CDR3 DNA: TGTGCCTCGGCGGGGTACACAGATACGCAGTATTTT

D gene: NA
CDR3 length: 15
clone size: few
J gene: TRBJ2-6
V gene: TRBV5-1
CDR3 protein: CASSLAGSGANVLTF
CDR3 DNA: TGCGCCAGCAGCTTGGCAGGGTCCGGGGCCAACGTCCTGACTTTC

D gene: NA
CDR3 length: 15
clone size: NA
J gene: TRBJ1-1
V gene: TRBV5-6
CDR3 protein: CASSFFAGGNTEAFF
CDR3 DNA: TGTGCCAGCAGCTTTTTTGCTGGGGGCAACACTGAAGCTTTCTTT

D gene: TRBD1
CDR3 length: 15
clone size: once
J gene: TRBJ1-5
V gene: TRBV28
CDR3 protein: CASSLGDRVYPPQHF
CDR3 DNA: TGTGCCAGCAGTTTAGGGGACAGGGTGTATCCGCCCCAGCATTTT

D gene: TRBD2
CDR3 length: 15
clone size: NA
J gene: TRBJ2-5
V gene: TRBV10-1
CDR3 protein: CASMASGAQQETQYF
CDR3 DNA: TGCGCCAGCATGGCTAGCGGGGCGCAACAAGAGACCCAGTACTTC

D gene: NA
CDR3 length: 13
clone size: NA
J gene: TRBJ1-1
V gene: TRBV19
CDR3 protein: CASSMIGDTEAFF
CDR3 DNA: TGTGCCAGTAGTATGATAGGGGACACTGAAGCTTTCTTT

D gene: NA
CDR3 length: 15
clone size: NA
J gene: TRBJ1-5
V gene: TRBV7-2
CDR3 protein: CASSFSGQGGQPQHF
CDR3 DNA: TGTGCCAGCAGCTTTTCGGGGCAGGGAGGACAGCCCCAGCATTTT

D gene: NA
CDR3 length: 13
clone size: NA
J gene: TRBJ1-5
V gene: TRBV9
CDR3 protein: CASSVEVEQPQHF
CDR3 DNA: TGTGCCAGCAGCGTAGAAGTGGAGCAGCCCCAGCATTTT

D gene: TRBD1
CDR3 length: 16
clone size: NA
J gene: TRBJ1-5
V gene: TRBV7-9
CDR3 protein: CASSLASGQGHQPQHF
CDR3 DNA: TGTGCCAGCAGCTTAGCTTCGGGACAGGGTCATCAGCCCCAGCATTTT

D gene: NA
CDR3 length: 16
clone size: NA
J gene: TRBJ2-1
V gene: TRBV5-8
CDR3 protein: CASSPGEGVTYNEQFF
CDR3 DNA: TGTGCCAGCAGCCCCGGGGAGGGGGTAACCTACAATGAGCAGTTCTTC

D gene: NA
CDR3 length: 13
clone size: NA
J gene: TRBJ1-1
V gene: TRBV29-1
CDR3 protein: CSVNRGMSTEAFF
CDR3 DNA: TGCAGCGTTAATAGGGGTATGAGCACTGAAGCTTTCTTT

D gene: TRBD1
CDR3 length: 14
clone size: NA
J gene: TRBJ1-3
V gene: TRBV30
CDR3 protein: CACPRTGTGNTIYF
CDR3 DNA: TGTGCCTGCCCGAGGACAGGGACTGGAAACACCATATATTTT

D gene: TRBD1
CDR3 length: 15
clone size: NA
J gene: TRBJ1-6
V gene: TRBV19
CDR3 protein: CASRPGQGSNSPLHF
CDR3 DNA: TGTGCCAGTAGGCCGGGACAGGGGAGTAATTCACCCCTCCACTTT

D gene: TRBD1
CDR3 length: 14
clone size: NA
J gene: TRBJ1-1
V gene: TRBV6-5
CDR3 protein: CASSFQGGNTEAFF
CDR3 DNA: TGTGCCAGCAGTTTCCAGGGGGGGAACACTGAAGCTTTCTTT

D gene: NA
CDR3 length: 14
clone size: NA
J gene: TRBJ2-7
V gene: TRBV2
CDR3 protein: CASSVRLRAGEQYF
CDR3 DNA: TGTGCCAGCAGTGTGAGACTGAGGGCAGGAGAGCAGTACTTC

D gene: NA
CDR3 length: 17
clone size: few
J gene: TRBJ1-5
V gene: TRBV30
CDR3 protein: CAWSVGGRIRGNQPQHF
CDR3 DNA: TGTGCCTGGAGTGTAGGAGGCCGGATAAGGGGCAATCAGCCCCAGCATTTT

D gene: TRBD2
CDR3 length: 14
clone size: NA
J gene: TRBJ2-7
V gene: TRBV28
CDR3 protein: CASSRSGGIREQYF
CDR3 DNA: TGTGCCAGCAGTCGTTCCGGGGGGATCCGCGAGCAGTACTTC

D gene: TRBD2
CDR3 length: 19
clone size: NA
J gene: TRBJ2-7
V gene: TRBV5-1
CDR3 protein: CASIPSSGGIAGVVREQYF
CDR3 DNA: TGCGCCAGCATCCCCAGTTCGGGGGGGATAGCGGGAGTTGTGAGGGAGCAGTACTTC

D gene: NA
CDR3 length: 10
clone size: NA
J gene: TRBJ2-7
V gene: TRBV2
CDR3 protein: CASGGFEQYF
CDR3 DNA: TGTGCCAGCGGGGGGTTCGAGCAGTACTTC